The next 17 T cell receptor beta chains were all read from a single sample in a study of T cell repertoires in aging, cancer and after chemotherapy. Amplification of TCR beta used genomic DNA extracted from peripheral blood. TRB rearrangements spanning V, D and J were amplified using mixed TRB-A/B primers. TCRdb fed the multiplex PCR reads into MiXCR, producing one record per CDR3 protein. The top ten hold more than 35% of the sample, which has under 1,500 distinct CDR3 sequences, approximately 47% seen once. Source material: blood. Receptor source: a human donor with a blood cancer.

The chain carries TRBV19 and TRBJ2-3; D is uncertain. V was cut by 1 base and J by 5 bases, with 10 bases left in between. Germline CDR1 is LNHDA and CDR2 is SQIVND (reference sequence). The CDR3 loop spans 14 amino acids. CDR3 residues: CASSIGIGGDTQYF. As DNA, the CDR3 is TGTGCCAGTAGTATAGGGATTGGCGGAGATACGCAGTATTTT.

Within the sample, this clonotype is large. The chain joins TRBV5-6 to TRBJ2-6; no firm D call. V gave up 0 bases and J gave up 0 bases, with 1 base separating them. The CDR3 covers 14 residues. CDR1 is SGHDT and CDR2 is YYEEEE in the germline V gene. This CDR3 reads CASSLGSGANVLTF. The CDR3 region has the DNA TGTGCCAGCAGCTTGGGCTCTGGGGCCAACGTCCTGACTTTC. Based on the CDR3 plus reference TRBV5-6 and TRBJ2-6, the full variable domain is DAGVTQSPTHLIKTRGQQVTLRCSPKSGHDTVSWYQQALGQGPQFIFQYYEEEERQRGNFPDRFSGHQFPNYSSELNVNALLLGDSALYLCASSLGSGANVLTFGAGSRLTVL.

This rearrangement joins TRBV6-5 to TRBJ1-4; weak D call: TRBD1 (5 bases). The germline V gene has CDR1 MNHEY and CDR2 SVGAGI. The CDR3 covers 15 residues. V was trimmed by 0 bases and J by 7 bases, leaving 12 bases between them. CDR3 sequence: CASSYSQGWGEKLFF. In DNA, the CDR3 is TGTGCCAGCAGTTACTCCCAGGGATGGGGTGAAAAACTGTTTTTT.

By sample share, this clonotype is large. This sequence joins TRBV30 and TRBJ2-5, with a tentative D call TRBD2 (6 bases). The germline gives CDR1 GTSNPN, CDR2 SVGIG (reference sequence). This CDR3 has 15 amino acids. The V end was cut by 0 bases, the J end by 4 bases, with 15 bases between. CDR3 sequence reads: CAWSVRQGLGETQYF. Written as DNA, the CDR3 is TGTGCCTGGAGTGTACGGCAGGGACTTGGAGAGACCCAGTACTTC.

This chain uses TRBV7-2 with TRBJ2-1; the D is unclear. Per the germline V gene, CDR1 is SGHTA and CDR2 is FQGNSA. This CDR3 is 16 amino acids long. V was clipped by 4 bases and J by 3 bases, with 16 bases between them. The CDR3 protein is CASSYNAQRLYNEQFF. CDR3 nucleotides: TGTGCCAGCAGCTACAACGCCCAAAGGCTCTACAATGAGCAGTTCTTC.

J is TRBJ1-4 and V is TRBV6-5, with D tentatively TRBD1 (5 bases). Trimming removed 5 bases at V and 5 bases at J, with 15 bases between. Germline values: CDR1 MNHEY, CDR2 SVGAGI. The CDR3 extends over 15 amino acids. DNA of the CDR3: TGTGCCAGCAGTCGGGACCGGACCACGAATGAAAAACTGTTTTTT. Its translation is CASSRDRTTNEKLFF.

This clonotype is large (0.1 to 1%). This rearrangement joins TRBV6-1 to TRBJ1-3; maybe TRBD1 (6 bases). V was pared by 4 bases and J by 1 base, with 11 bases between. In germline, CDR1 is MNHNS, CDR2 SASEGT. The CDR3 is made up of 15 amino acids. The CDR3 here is CASSGYRVSGNTIYF. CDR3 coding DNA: TGTGCCAGCAGTGGTTACAGGGTGTCTGGAAACACCATATATTTT.

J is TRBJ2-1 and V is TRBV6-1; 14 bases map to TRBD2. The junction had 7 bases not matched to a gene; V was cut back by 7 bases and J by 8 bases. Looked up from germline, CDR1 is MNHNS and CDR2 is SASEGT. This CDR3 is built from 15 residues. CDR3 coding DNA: TGTGCCAGCAAAAGACTAGCGGGAGGGCCTGATGAGCAGTTCTTC. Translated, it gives CASKRLAGGPDEQFF.

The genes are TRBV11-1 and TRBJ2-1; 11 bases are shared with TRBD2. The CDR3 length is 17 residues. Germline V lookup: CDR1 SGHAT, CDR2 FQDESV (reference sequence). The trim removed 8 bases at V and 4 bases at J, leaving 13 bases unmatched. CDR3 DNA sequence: TGTGCCAGCCGAGGCCAGGAGGGACTAGCGGAGTACAATGAGCAGTTCTTC. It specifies CASRGQEGLAEYNEQFF.

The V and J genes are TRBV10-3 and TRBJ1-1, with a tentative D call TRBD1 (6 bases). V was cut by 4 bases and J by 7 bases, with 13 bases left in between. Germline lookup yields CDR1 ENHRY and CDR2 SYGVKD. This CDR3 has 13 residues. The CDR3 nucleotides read TGTGCCATCAGTGTGAGGGGGACCGGTGAAGCTTTCTTT. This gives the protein CAISVRGTGEAFF.

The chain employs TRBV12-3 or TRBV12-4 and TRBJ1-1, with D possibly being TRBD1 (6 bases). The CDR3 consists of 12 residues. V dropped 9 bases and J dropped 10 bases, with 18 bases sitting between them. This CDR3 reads CASLRETGLAFF. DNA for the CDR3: TGTGCCAGTCTCAGGGAAACAGGGTTAGCTTTCTTT.

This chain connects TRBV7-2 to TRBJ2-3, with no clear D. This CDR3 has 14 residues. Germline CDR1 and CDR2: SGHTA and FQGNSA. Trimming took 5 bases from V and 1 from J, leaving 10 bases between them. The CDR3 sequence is CASSPLLGTDTQYF. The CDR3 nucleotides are TGTGCCAGCAGCCCCTTGTTGGGCACAGATACGCAGTATTTT.

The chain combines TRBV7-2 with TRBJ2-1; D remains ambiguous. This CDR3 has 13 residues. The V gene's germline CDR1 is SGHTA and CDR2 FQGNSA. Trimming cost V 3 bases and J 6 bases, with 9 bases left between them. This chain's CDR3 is CASSLSSLNEQFF. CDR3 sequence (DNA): TGTGCCAGCAGCTTGAGTAGCCTCAATGAGCAGTTCTTC.

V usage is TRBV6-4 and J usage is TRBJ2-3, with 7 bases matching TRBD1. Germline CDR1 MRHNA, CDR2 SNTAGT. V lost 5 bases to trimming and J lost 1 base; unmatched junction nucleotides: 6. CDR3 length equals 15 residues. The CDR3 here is CASSPGGWGTDTQYF. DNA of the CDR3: TGTGCCAGCAGTCCAGGGGGATGGGGCACAGATACGCAGTATTTT.

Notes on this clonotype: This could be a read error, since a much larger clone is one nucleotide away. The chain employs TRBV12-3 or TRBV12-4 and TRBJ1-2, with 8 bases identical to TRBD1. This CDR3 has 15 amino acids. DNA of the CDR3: TGTGACAGCAGTCCCGGAGCAGGGGGCGCGGGTGGCTACACCTTC. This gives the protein CDSSPGAGGAGGYTF.

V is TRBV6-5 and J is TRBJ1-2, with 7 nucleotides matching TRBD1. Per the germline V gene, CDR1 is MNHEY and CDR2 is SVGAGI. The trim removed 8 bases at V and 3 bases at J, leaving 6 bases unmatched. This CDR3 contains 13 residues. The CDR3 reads CASSAGTDYGYTF. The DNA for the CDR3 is TGTGCCAGCTCAGCCGGGACAGACTATGGCTACACCTTC.

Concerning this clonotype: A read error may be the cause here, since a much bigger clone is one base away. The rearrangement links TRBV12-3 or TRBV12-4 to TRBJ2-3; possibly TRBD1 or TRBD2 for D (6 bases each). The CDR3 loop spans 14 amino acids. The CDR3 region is CASSLGRDTDKQYF. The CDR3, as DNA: TGTGCCAGCAGTTTAGGGCGGGACACAGATAAGCAGTATTTT.